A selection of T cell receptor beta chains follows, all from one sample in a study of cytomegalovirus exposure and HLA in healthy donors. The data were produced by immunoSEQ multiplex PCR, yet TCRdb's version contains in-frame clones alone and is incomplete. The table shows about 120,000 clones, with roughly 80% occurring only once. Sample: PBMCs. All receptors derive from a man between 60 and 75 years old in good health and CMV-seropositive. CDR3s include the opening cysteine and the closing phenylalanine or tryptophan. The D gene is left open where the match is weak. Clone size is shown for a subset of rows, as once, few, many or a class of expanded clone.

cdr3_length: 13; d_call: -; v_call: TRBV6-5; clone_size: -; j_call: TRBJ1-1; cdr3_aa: CASSSTREAEAFF; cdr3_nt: TGTGCCAGCAGTTCGACTAGGGAGGCTGAAGCTTTCTTT
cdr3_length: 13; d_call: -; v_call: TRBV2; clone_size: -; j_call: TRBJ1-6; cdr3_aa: CASSGGLDAPLHF; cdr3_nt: TGTGCCAGCAGTGGGGGCCTGGACGCACCCCTCCACTTT
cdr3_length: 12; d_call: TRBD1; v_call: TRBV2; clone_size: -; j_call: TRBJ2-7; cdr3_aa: CAIGQGSDEQYF; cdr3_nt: TGTGCCATCGGACAGGGTTCGGACGAGCAGTACTTC
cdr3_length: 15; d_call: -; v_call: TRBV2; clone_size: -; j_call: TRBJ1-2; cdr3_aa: CASSIGTLLGYGYTF; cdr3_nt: TGTGCCAGCAGCATCGGGACACTGCTCGGGTATGGCTACACCTTC
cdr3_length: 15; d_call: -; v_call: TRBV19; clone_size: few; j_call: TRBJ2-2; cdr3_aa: CASSPRTANTGELFF; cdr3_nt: TGTGCCAGTAGTCCTCGGACAGCAAACACCGGGGAGCTGTTTTTT
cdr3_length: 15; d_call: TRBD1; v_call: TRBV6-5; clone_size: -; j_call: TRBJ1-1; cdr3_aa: CASKDRATMNTEAFF; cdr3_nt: TGTGCCAGCAAAGACAGGGCTACTATGAACACTGAAGCTTTCTTT
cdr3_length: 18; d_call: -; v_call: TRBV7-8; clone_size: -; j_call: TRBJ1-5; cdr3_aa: CASSSVTSGSYSNQPQHF; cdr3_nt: TGTGCCAGCAGCTCCGTCACCTCAGGAAGCTATAGCAATCAGCCCCAGCATTTT
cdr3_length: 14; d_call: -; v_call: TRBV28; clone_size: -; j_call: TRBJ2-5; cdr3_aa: CASSLRAGYETQYF; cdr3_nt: TGTGCCAGCAGTTTAAGGGCGGGGTACGAGACCCAGTACTTC
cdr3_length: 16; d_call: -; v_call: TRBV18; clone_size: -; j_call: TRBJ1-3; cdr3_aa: CASSPSTGNSGNTIYF; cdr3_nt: TGTGCCAGCTCCCCCTCGACGGGGAACTCTGGAAACACCATATATTTT
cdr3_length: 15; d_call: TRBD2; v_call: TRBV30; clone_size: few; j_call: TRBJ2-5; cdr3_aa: CAWSRLAGGRETQYF; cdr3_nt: TGTGCCTGGAGTCGGCTAGCGGGGGGACGGGAGACCCAGTACTTC
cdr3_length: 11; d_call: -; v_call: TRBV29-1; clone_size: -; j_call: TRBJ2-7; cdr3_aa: CSVGLGAEQYF; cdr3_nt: TGCAGCGTTGGACTGGGGGCCGAGCAGTACTTC
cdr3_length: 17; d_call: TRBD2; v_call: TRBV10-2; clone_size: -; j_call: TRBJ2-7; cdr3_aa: CASSEFDGGRFSYEQYF; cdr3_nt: TGCGCCAGCAGTGAGTTCGACGGCGGGAGGTTCTCCTACGAGCAGTACTTC
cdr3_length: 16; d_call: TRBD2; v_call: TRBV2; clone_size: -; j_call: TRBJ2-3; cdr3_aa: CASSAPLAGVGDTQYF; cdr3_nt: TGTGCCAGCAGCGCCCCACTAGCGGGAGTGGGTGATACGCAGTATTTT
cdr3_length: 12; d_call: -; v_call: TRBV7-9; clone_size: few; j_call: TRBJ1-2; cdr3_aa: CASSPPGVGYTF; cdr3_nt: TGTGCCAGCAGCCCACCGGGGGTCGGCTACACCTTC
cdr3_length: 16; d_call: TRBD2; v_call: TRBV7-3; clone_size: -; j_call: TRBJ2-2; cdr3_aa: CASSLNSREITGELFF; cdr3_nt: TGTGCCAGCAGCTTAAATTCGCGGGAGATAACCGGGGAGCTGTTTTTT
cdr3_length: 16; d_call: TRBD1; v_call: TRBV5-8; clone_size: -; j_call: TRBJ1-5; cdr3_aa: CASSPRDRGSNQPQHF; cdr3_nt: TGTGCCAGCAGCCCGCGGGACAGAGGGAGCAATCAGCCCCAGCATTTT
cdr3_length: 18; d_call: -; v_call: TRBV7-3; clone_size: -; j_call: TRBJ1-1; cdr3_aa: CASSLLLLSGELDTEAFF; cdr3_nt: TGTGCCAGCAGCTTATTACTCCTGTCCGGGGAGTTGGACACTGAAGCTTTCTTT
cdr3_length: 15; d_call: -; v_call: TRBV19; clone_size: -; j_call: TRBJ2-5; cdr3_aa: CASSIDRGSGETQYF; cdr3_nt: TGTGCCAGTAGTATAGACAGGGGTTCGGGGGAGACCCAGTACTTC
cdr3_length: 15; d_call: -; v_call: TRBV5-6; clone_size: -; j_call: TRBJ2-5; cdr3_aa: CASSPNLGRGETQYF; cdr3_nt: TGTGCCAGCAGCCCTAACCTCGGGAGAGGCGAGACCCAGTACTTC
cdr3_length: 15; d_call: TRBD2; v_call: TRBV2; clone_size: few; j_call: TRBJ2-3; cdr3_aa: CASSPLAGGPDTQYF; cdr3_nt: TGTGCCAGCAGCCCTCTAGCGGGAGGCCCAGATACGCAGTATTTT
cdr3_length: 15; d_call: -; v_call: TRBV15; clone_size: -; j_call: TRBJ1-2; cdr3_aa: CATSREEPLGYGYTF; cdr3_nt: TGTGCCACCAGCAGAGAAGAACCTCTCGGCTATGGCTACACCTTC
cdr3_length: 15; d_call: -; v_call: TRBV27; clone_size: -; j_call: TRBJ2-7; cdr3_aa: CASSLWRAKPYEQYF; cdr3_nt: TGTGCCAGCAGTTTATGGAGGGCGAAACCCTACGAGCAGTACTTC
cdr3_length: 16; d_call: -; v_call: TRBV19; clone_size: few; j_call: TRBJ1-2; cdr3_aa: CASSILDGGFNYGYTF; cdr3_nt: TGTGCCAGTAGTATCCTCGACGGGGGTTTTAACTATGGCTACACCTTC
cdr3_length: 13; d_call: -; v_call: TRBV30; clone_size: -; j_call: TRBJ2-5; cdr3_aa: CAWSVKGSETQYF; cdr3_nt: TGTGCCTGGAGTGTGAAAGGTAGCGAGACCCAGTACTTC
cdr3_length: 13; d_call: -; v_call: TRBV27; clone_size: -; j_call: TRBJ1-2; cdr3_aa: CASSLFRGVGYTF; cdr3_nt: TGTGCCAGCAGTTTATTCAGGGGTGTCGGCTACACCTTC
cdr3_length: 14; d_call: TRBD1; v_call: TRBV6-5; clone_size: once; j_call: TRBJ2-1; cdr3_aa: CASPPGTGYNEQFF; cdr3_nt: TGTGCCAGCCCACCCGGGACAGGTTACAATGAGCAGTTCTTC
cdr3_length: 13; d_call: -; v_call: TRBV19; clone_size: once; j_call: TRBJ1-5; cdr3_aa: CASSIAGFQPQHF; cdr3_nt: TGTGCCAGTAGTATAGCAGGGTTTCAGCCCCAGCATTTT
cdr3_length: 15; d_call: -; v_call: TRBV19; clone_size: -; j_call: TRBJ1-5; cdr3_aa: CASSSGSAGGQPQHF; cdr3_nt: TGTGCCAGTAGTAGTGGGTCTGCCGGGGGTCAGCCCCAGCATTTT
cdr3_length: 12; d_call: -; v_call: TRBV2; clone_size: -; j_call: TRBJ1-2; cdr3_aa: CASSERGRGYTF; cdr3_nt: TGTGCCAGCAGTGAAAGGGGGAGAGGCTACACCTTC
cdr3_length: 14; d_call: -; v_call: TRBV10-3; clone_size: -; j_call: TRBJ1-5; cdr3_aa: CAISESFRDQPQHF; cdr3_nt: TGTGCCATCAGTGAGTCTTTCAGGGATCAGCCCCAGCATTTT
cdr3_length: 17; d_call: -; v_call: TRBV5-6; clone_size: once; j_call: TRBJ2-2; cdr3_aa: CASSLASSEGMTGELFF; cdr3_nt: TGTGCCAGCAGCTTGGCCTCTTCGGAGGGTATGACCGGGGAGCTGTTTTTT
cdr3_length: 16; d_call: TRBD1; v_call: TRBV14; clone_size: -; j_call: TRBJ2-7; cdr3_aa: CASSPILGTGAYEQYF; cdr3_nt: TGTGCCAGCAGCCCCATACTAGGGACAGGAGCCTACGAGCAGTACTTC
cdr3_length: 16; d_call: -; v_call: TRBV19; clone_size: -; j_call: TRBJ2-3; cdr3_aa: CASSPDSWEGTDTQYF; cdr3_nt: TGTGCCAGTAGTCCGGACTCGTGGGAGGGCACAGATACGCAGTATTTT
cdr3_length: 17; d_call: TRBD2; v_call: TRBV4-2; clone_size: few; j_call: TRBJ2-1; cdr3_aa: CASSRQGGSEAYNEQFF; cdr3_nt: TGTGCCAGCAGCCGCCAGGGCGGGAGTGAAGCCTACAATGAGCAGTTCTTC
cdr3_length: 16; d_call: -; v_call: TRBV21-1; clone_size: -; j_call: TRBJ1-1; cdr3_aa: CASSKTPTGLEAEAFF; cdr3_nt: TGTGCCAGCAGCAAAACTCCGACAGGGTTAGAGGCTGAAGCTTTCTTT
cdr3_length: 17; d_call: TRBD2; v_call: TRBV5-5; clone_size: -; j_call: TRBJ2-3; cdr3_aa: CASSLAGSGGFTDTQYF; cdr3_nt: TGTGCCAGCAGCTTGGCCGGTAGCGGGGGGTTCACAGATACGCAGTATTTT